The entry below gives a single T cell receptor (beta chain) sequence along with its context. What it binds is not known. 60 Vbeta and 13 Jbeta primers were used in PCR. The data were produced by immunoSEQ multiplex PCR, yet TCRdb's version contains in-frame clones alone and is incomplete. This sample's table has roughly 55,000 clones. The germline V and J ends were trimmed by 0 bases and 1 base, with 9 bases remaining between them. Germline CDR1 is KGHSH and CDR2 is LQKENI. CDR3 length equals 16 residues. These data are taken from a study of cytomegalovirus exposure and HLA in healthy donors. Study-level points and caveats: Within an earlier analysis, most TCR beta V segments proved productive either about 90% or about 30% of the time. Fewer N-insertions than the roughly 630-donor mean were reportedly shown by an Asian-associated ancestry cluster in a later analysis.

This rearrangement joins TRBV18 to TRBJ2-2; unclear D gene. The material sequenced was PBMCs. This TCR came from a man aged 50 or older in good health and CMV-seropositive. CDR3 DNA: TGTGCCAGCTCACCACCTAGCCGGCTGAACACCGGGGAGCTGTTTTTT. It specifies CASSPPSRLNTGELFF. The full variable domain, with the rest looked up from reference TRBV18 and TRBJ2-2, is NAGVMQNPRHLVRRRGQEARLRCSPMKGHSHVYWYRQLPEEGLKFMVYLQKENIIDESGMPKERFSAEFPKEGPSILRIQQVVRGDSAAYFCASSPPSRLNTGELFFGEGSRLTVL.